The present entry profiles one T cell receptor (beta chain) with its context. Antigen specificity is unknown. The data derive from a study of graft-versus-host responses after intestinal transplantation. Across the whole study: Multivisceral, liver-intestinal, or isolated intestinal grafts went to recipients. Every recipient had anti-thymocyte globulin induction and 2 to 4 years of tacrolimus plus steroids.

Method: immunoSEQ multiplex PCR; TCRdb's copy keeps in-frame clones and lacks some. The table records over 45,000 clones, 89% of them present only once. Study results and caveats: Early after transplant, HvG declines were associated with peak levels of circulating GvH clones. Marrow from the recipient contained GvH clones, some of which had appeared first in ileum or blood.

Trimming removed 2 bases at V and 5 bases at J, with 15 bases between. The germline V gene has CDR1 MDHEN and CDR2 SYDVKM. The CDR3 runs to 15 residues. The chain combines TRBV28 with TRBJ1-1; D is uncertain. The sequenced sample was unstimulated CD4+ T cells sorted from spleen or lymph node cells, obtained before transplant. The clonotype comes from a human donor who was the organ donor for an intestinal transplant. CDR3 residues: CASSLNGCGHTEAFF. The CDR3 nucleotides read TGTGCCAGCAGTTTAAACGGTTGTGGGCATACTGAAGCTTTCTTT.